The clone carrying this T cell receptor beta chain was found once. Its antigen is not known. The repertoire was sequenced with immunoSEQ multiplex PCR; TCRdb's copy has only in-frame clones and lacks some. The sample lists over 100,000 clones, nearly 90% occurring once. CDR3 size: 14 residues. Germline V CDR1 and CDR2: MDHEN, SYDVKM. Trimming left V 6 bases short and J 5 bases short, with 14 bases between. The sample comes from a study of T cell responses to AZD1222 COVID-19 vaccine. The wider study: Second doses at about 4 or about 12 weeks were pooled. Overall study findings and caveats: Dominant CD4 TCR responses targeted spike regions 160-218 and 743-854. Nearly half of spike-specific TCRs reportedly go after variant regions that carry no mutations. Most donors were white British, females outnumbered males, and clonal diversity was possibly underestimated.

The TCR comes from an adult in good health. The source was peripheral blood, collected on day 0 of AZD1222 vaccination. The chain recombines TRBV28 with TRBJ1-5; D unresolved. The CDR3 spells CASRPAGKDQPQHF. CDR3 DNA: TGTGCCAGCAGGCCTGCGGGGAAGGATCAGCCCCAGCATTTT.